Following are 21 T cell receptor beta chains from one sample sequenced in a study of blood T cell repertoires in COVID-19. Using immunoSEQ multiplex PCR, the repertoire was profiled, and TCRdb retains in-frame clones only, with some absent. The data show roughly 120,000 clones, over 60% seen once. Material for sequencing was peripheral blood. The receptors shown here come from a woman aged 80 or over with acute or convalescent COVID-19.

This clone was seen only once. V usage is TRBV4-3 and J usage is TRBJ2-7; tentatively, D is TRBD1 (5 bases). The CDR3 has 17 residues. Germline V gene lookup returns CDR1 LGHNA and CDR2 YSLEER. V lost 1 base to trimming and J lost 3 bases, with 19 bases between them. The CDR3 is CASSQVAGSPMSYEQYF. For the CDR3, the DNA is TGCGCCAGCAGCCAAGTTGCAGGGTCCCCAATGAGCTACGAGCAGTACTTC.

The gene calls are TRBV30 and TRBJ1-2, with D possibly matching TRBD1 (5 bases). This CDR3 spans 14 amino acids. Deletions cut 0 bases from V and 8 bases from J, with 16 bases between. Germline CDR1 and CDR2: GTSNPN and SVGIG (reference sequence). DNA of the CDR3: TGTGCCTGGAGTGTACTTGGGCACCCAGGGGGCTACACCTTC. Translating gives CAWSVLGHPGGYTF.

This chain connects TRBV27 to TRBJ1-1, with D possibly being TRBD1 (5 bases). The CDR3 runs to 13 residues. V dropped 3 bases and J dropped 6 bases, with 11 bases sitting between them. Germline values: CDR1 MNHEY, CDR2 SMNVEV (reference sequence). CDR3 DNA: TGTGCCAGCAGTTTGCAGGGCAGGTCTGAAGCTTTCTTT. Translated, it gives CASSLQGRSEAFF.

V and J are TRBV5-8 and TRBJ1-2, with D possibly matching TRBD1 (5 bases). CDR3 length: 16 amino acids. The V end lost 0 bases, the J end lost 4 bases, and 16 bases lay between the germline ends. CDR1 and CDR2 from the germline V gene are SGHTS and YDEGEE. The CDR3 coding sequence is TGTGCCAGCAGCTTGGATCGGAGACAGCAACTCTATGGCTACACCTTC. This gives the protein CASSLDRRQQLYGYTF.

The chain joins TRBV9 to TRBJ2-7, with D tentatively TRBD2 (6 bases). Looked up from germline, CDR1 is SGDLS and CDR2 is YYNGEE. V lost 0 bases, J lost 5 bases, and 12 bases lay in between. This CDR3 spans 14 amino acids. DNA of the CDR3: TGTGCCAGCAGCGTAGGGGCGGGAAATAACGAGCAGTACTTC. It specifies CASSVGAGNNEQYF.

The sample holds a few counts of this clone. The V and J genes are TRBV7-9 and TRBJ1-2; possibly TRBD1 for D (6 bases). Deletions cut 3 bases from V and 6 bases from J, with 11 bases between. Germline V gene sequence: CDR1 SEHNR, CDR2 FQNEAQ (reference sequence). The CDR3 runs to 13 residues. The CDR3 sequence is CASSFSGEDGYTF. CDR3 nucleotide sequence: TGTGCCAGCAGCTTTTCAGGGGAAGATGGCTACACCTTC. Filled out from reference TRBV7-9 and TRBJ1-2, the complete variable domain reads DTGVSQNPRHKITKRGQNVTFRCDPISEHNRLYWYRQTLGQGPEFLTYFQNEAQLEKSRLLSDRFSAERPKGSFSTLEIQRTEQGDSAMYLCASSFSGEDGYTFGSGTRLTVV.

V and J are TRBV3-1 (or the pseudogene TRBV3-2) and TRBJ1-2; weak D call: TRBD1 (6 bases). The germline CDR1 and CDR2 sequences are LGHDT and YNNKEL (reference sequence). Trimming pared 2 bases from V and 8 bases from J, leaving 9 bases between. The CDR3 length is 12 residues. CDR3 coding DNA: TGTGCCAGCAGCCAAACAGGGTTAGGCTACACCTTC. This gives the protein CASSQTGLGYTF.

This chain connects TRBV5-1 to TRBJ2-3, with 10 bases fitting TRBD2. From germline, CDR1 is SGHRS and CDR2 YFSETQ. CDR3 size: 14 residues. The trim removed 4 bases at V and 4 bases at J, leaving 3 bases unmatched. CDR3 sequence reads: CASSHTSGADTQYF. CDR3 coding DNA: TGCGCCAGCAGCCATACTAGCGGGGCAGATACGCAGTATTTT. The variable domain in full, completed from reference TRBV5-1 and TRBJ2-3, reads KAGVTQTPRYLIKTRGQQVTLSCSPISGHRSVSWYQQTPGQGLQFLFEYFSETQRNKGNFPGRFSGRQFSNSRSEMNVSTLELGDSALYLCASSHTSGADTQYFGPGTRLTVL.

This chain's CDR3 is CASSRTGLSIAFF. The CDR3, as DNA: TGTGCCAGCAGCCGGACAGGGTTGAGTATAGCTTTCTTT. The gene calls are TRBV7-3 and TRBJ1-1; 8 positions agree with TRBD1. From germline, CDR1 is SGHTA and CDR2 FQGTGA. This CDR3 region has 13 residues. V lost 5 bases, J lost 10 bases, and 9 bases stayed unmatched.

About this clone: This same CDR3 is encoded by further DNA sequences in the sample. This rearrangement joins TRBV5-1 to TRBJ1-2; D is ambiguous. This CDR3 contains 12 residues. V lost 2 bases to trimming and J lost 6 bases, with 8 bases between them. CDR1 SGHRS and CDR2 YFSETQ come from the germline V gene. CDR3 amino acids: CASSLAGDGYTF. The CDR3 region has the DNA TGCGCCAGCAGCTTAGCAGGTGATGGCTACACCTTC.

This sequence joins TRBV18 and TRBJ2-1; a weak D match, TRBD2 (6 bases). The V and J ends lost 3 bases and 7 bases respectively, with 16 bases between them. The CDR3 is made up of 15 amino acids. Looked up from germline, CDR1 is KGHSH and CDR2 is LQKENI. The CDR3 nucleotides read TGTGCCAGCTCACCTGGGGGGAGAAGGTCAAATGAGCAGTTCTTC. It yields the protein CASSPGGRRSNEQFF.

The CDR3 protein is CASILQGKNTEAFF. Here the CDR3 DNA reads TGTGCCAGCATCCTCCAGGGGAAGAACACTGAAGCTTTCTTT. The V call is TRBV3-1 (or the pseudogene TRBV3-2), the J call TRBJ1-1; D possibly corresponds to TRBD1 (6 bases). V was clipped by 7 bases and J by 1 base, with 13 bases between them. CDR1 and CDR2 (germline): LGHDT, YNNKEL (reference sequence). This CDR3 contains 14 residues.

This clone was counted only a few times. The rearrangement joins TRBV7-2 to TRBJ2-7; TRBD2 matches 7 bases. Per the germline V gene, CDR1 is SGHTA and CDR2 is FQGNSA. The CDR3 is 15 residues long. Losses at the gene ends were 5 bases for V and 1 base for J; bases not matched to a gene: 8. CDR3 in DNA: TGTGCCAGCAGCACCAGAGCGGGGTCGTCCTACGAGCAGTACTTC. Encoded protein: CASSTRAGSSYEQYF.

V is TRBV11-1 and J is TRBJ2-1; 8 positions match TRBD1. Trimming at V came to 3 bases and at J to 8 bases, leaving 3 bases not matched to a gene. Germline V gives CDR1 SGHAT, CDR2 FQDESV (reference sequence). The CDR3 sequence is 13 residues long. Here the CDR3 DNA reads TGTGCCAGCAGCTTGGACAGGGAAGATGAGCAGTTCTTC. Protein product: CASSLDREDEQFF. The variable domain in full, with the rest retrieved from reference TRBV11-1 and TRBJ2-1, is EAEVAQSPRYKITEKSQAVAFWCDPISGHATLYWYRQILGQGPELLVQFQDESVVDDSQLPKDRFSAERLKGVDSTLKIQPAELGDSAMYLCASSLDREDEQFFGPGTRLTVL.

The chain couples TRBV4-2 to TRBJ1-6, with D possibly being TRBD1 (6 bases). The CDR3 consists of 15 residues. The germline V gene has CDR1 LGHNA and CDR2 YNFKEQ. The germline V and J ends were trimmed by 0 bases and 8 bases, with 11 bases remaining between them. CDR3 protein: CASSQEFTGYSPLHF. The CDR3 DNA follows: TGTGCCAGCAGCCAAGAGTTCACAGGGTATTCACCCCTCCACTTT.

This chain connects TRBV10-3 to TRBJ1-2, with a possible D match to TRBD1 (6 bases). This CDR3 is 12 amino acids long. V was cut by 4 bases and J by 8 bases, with 11 bases left in between. CDR1 is ENHRY, CDR2 SYGVKD, per germline. CDR3 coding DNA: TGTGCCATCAGTGGTGGGGACACCGGCTACACCTTC. Amino acid sequence: CAISGGDTGYTF.

The chain is built from TRBV29-1 and TRBJ1-1, with 9 bases lining up with TRBD1. Germline-derived CDR1 and CDR2 are SQVTM and ANQGSEA. The CDR3 length is 14 residues. The V gene end was trimmed by 5 bases and the J gene end by 5 bases; junction bases not matched to a gene: 9. The DNA of the CDR3 is TGCAGCGTTTTGGGACAGGGTATGGGGACTGAAGCTTTCTTT. Translating it yields CSVLGQGMGTEAFF.

The chain combines TRBV9 with TRBJ2-2; TRBD2 might be the D (5 bases). CDR1 and CDR2 from the germline V gene are SGDLS and YYNGEE. Trimming took 0 bases from V and 5 from J, leaving 14 bases between them. This CDR3 is 16 amino acids long. In DNA form, the CDR3 reads TGTGCCAGCAGCGTAGCTGCGGGCGCGGATACCGGGGAGCTGTTTTTT. Encoded protein: CASSVAAGADTGELFF.

The V gene is TRBV7-9, the J gene TRBJ1-5; a possible D gene is TRBD1 (6 bases). CDR3 length: 14 residues. Trimming removed 2 bases from V and 6 bases from J, with 11 bases in between. In germline, CDR1 is SEHNR, CDR2 FQNEAQ (reference sequence). The CDR3 DNA reads as TGTGCCAGCAGCTTACAGGGGATAGGTCAGCCCCAGCATTTT. It translates to CASSLQGIGQPQHF.

This chain joins TRBV7-6 and TRBJ2-5; TRBD1 matches at 9 bases. Germline-derived CDR1 and CDR2 are SGHVS and FNYEAQ. V gave up 5 bases and J gave up 2 bases; unmatched junction bases: 9. This CDR3 is 16 amino acids long. CDR3 sequence (DNA): TGTGCCAGCAGCCAGGGACAGGGAAGGCTTCAAGAGACCCAGTACTTC. Its translation is CASSQGQGRLQETQYF. Supplemented by reference TRBV7-6 and TRBJ2-5, the full variable domain reads GAGVSQSPRYKVTKRGQDVALRCDPISGHVSLYWYRQALGQGPEFLTYFNYEAQQDKSGLPNDRFSAERPEGSISTLTIQRTEQRDSAMYRCASSQGQGRLQETQYFGPGTRLLVL.

The chain links TRBV5-1 to TRBJ1-2; D unclear. Between the trimmed V and J ends, which lost 1 base and 4 bases, there was a span of 8 bases. This CDR3 is 13 amino acids long. Germline V CDR1 and CDR2: SGHRS, YFSETQ. The CDR3 DNA reads TGCGCCAGCAGCTTGACCTCGGGCTATGGCTACACCTTC. It translates to CASSLTSGYGYTF.